Listed below are T cell receptor beta chains from one sample, sequenced in a study of metastatic and nonmetastatic thyroid tumors. MiXCR re-clonotyped the PCR reads for TCRdb. This sample has around 4,800 clones, with about 28% found just once. Sequencing was done on a sample of adjacent normal tissue. All receptors derive from a female donor with papillary thyroid cancer or a benign thyroid nodule (not recorded which). Some clones in this sample may be carry-over from other donors' samples. Each CDR3 is given without its conserved first and last residue. The D gene is left open where the match is weak.

J	D	V	CDR3
TRBJ1-1	.	TRBV7-3	ASSLDSNTEAF
TRBJ2-7	.	TRBV6-1	ASMTGFASYEQY
TRBJ2-2	TRBD2	TRBV11-1	ASNGLREAYTGELF
TRBJ2-7	.	TRBV15	ATSRGGSYEQY
TRBJ2-5	TRBD1	TRBV28	ASRKNRGHQETQY
TRBJ2-1	.	TRBV13	ASSLVGAYNEQF
TRBJ2-1	.	TRBV30	AWSAESYNEQF
TRBJ2-7	TRBD2	TRBV18	ASSPRRASGREGEQY
TRBJ2-2	TRBD2	TRBV6-2/TRBV6-3	ASSYSQGGHRELF
TRBJ2-5	TRBD2	TRBV9	ASSVGAAGDETQY
TRBJ1-1	TRBD1	TRBV4-2	ASSQVGTGGGMNTEAF
TRBJ1-4	.	TRBV30	AWSVGVFEKLF
TRBJ2-7	TRBD2	TRBV3-1	ASSRWTSSYEQY